This entry concerns a single TCR beta chain. Antigen: not known. CD45RO-negative cells were positively selected for CCR7, leaving out terminally differentiated effector memory CD45RA+ cells. This sample stems from a study of shared clonotypes between healthy human individuals. Overall study results and limits: With few donors, the genetic and exposure-history diversity represented was limited.

The assay was immunoSEQ multiplex PCR, and TCRdb's table has in-frame clones only and misses some. In the table there are about 680,000 clones, about 90% of which are singletons. Germline V CDR1 and CDR2: SGHDN, FVKESK. With 0 bases removed from V and 4 bases from J, the gap between germline ends came to 12 bases. The CDR3 is made up of 16 amino acids. The rearrangement joins TRBV14 to TRBJ1-4, with D hard to call. This TCR was sampled from a man aged 25-40 years in good health. Source material: naive CD8+ T cells sorted from blood. The CDR3 nucleotides read TGTGCCAGCAGCCAAGATCTTCTTACGGGTAATGAAAAACTGTTTTTT. It specifies CASSQDLLTGNEKLFF.